This entry lists 6 T cell receptor beta chains sequenced from one sample in a study of vaccination and CD4 T cells after COVID-19. Sequenced with the Oncomine TCR Beta short-read assay was DNA taken from cultured CD4+ T cells. From the PCR reads, TCRdb called clonotypes with MiXCR, one entry per CDR3 protein. Among 4,000 to 4,500 distinct CDR3 sequences listed, roughly 40% were seen once. Their cognate antigens are unknown. The sample's treatment: roughly nine-day PBMC culture with coronavirus spike peptide pools or control peptides (ViraFEST assay). The sample was CD4+ T cells from blood, cultured in vitro. The receptors stem from a human donor who had recovered from COVID-19.

V and J are TRBV6-1 and TRBJ1-2, with D possibly being TRBD1 (5 bases). The CDR3 extends over 12 amino acids. V lost 8 bases and J lost 8, with 15 bases in between. CDR1 MNHNS and CDR2 SASEGT come from the germline V gene. DNA of the CDR3: TGTGCCAGCGCGACGTACAGGCTAGGCTACACCTTC. Translated: CASATYRLGYTF.

The rearrangement uses TRBV6-2 or TRBV6-3 and TRBJ1-5, with TRBD1 identical over 8 bases. With V trimmed by 0 bases and J by 1 base, 8 bases remained unmatched. CDR1 and CDR2 from the germline V gene are MNHEY and SVGEGT. CDR3 length: 18 amino acids. CDR3 sequence: CASSYSIGQGSSNQPQHF. DNA for the CDR3: TGTGCCAGCAGTTACTCGATAGGACAGGGATCCAGCAATCAGCCCCAGCATTTT.

The V gene is TRBV28, the J gene TRBJ1-1; D is unclear. This CDR3 has 15 residues. V was shortened by 1 base and J by 1 base, with 10 bases between the two germline ends. Per germline, CDR1 MDHEN and CDR2 SYDVKM. CDR3 protein: CASSLLGRRNTEAFF. CDR3 nucleotide sequence: TGTGCCAGCAGTTTATTAGGCAGGCGGAACACTGAAGCTTTCTTT.

This rearrangement joins TRBV20-1 to TRBJ1-6; a possible D gene is TRBD1 (6 bases). The CDR3 totals 20 residues. CDR1 and CDR2 (germline): DFQATT, SNEGSKA (reference sequence). V was clipped by 2 bases and J by 7 bases, with 30 bases between them. CDR3 coding DNA: TGCAGTGCTAGAACAACGACCATTACCGGGACACGTCTTTTAAATTCACCCCTCCACTTT. As protein: CSARTTTITGTRLLNSPLHF.

This clonotype is deemed medium-sized. The CDR3: CSEAGVVTDTQYF. The CDR3 coding sequence is TGCAGTGAGGCGGGAGTGGTCACAGATACGCAGTATTTT. The rearrangement links TRBV20-1 to TRBJ2-3; TRBD2 agrees at 7 bases. The trim removed 7 bases at V and 2 bases at J, leaving 6 bases unmatched. Germline CDR1 is DFQATT and CDR2 is SNEGSKA (reference sequence). There are 13 residues in the CDR3.

V is TRBV12-5 and J is TRBJ2-3, with 10 bases matching TRBD2. The CDR3 totals 14 residues. The V segment lost 1 base and the J segment 6 bases; nucleotides outside the gene matches: 1. From germline, CDR1 is LGHNT and CDR2 FRNRAP. The CDR3 is CASGLGTSGDTQYF. CDR3 sequence (DNA): TGTGCTAGTGGTTTGGGGACTAGCGGCGATACGCAGTATTTT.